This T cell receptor beta chain was sequenced for a study of cytomegalovirus exposure and HLA in healthy donors. The V gene end was trimmed by 6 bases and the J gene end by 1 base; junction bases not matched to a gene: 5. Germline V gives CDR1 MNHEY, CDR2 SVGAGI. The CDR3 is made up of 14 amino acids. In the PCR, 60 Vbeta and 13 Jbeta primers were used. The assay was immunoSEQ multiplex PCR, and TCRdb's table has in-frame clones only and misses some. The top ten clones hold around 1.5% of a sample with over 120,000 clones, approximately 84% of them seen once. Points from the study as a whole: In a later analysis, across HLA loci, associated TCR counts were highest for DRB1, lowest for HLA-C. Listed as cytomegalovirus-associated were roughly 180 TCR beta chains. The authors later found most CMV-associated TCR beta chains appeared HLA-restricted.

The table lists this clone with many counts. Its target is unknown. Sample: PBMCs. This TCR was recovered from a man aged 25 to 40 in good health and CMV-seropositive. The chain uses TRBV6-5 and TRBJ1-1, with 7 bases lining up with TRBD1. The CDR3 here is CASRDRTGNTEAFF. The CDR3 nucleotides read TGTGCCAGCAGGGACAGGACCGGGAACACTGAAGCTTTCTTT.